Listed below are T cell receptor beta chains from one sample, sequenced in a study of CXCR3-negative and CXCR3-positive naive CD8 T cells. TCRdb re-called the 5' RACE reads and shows each CDR3 protein once, DNA omitted. This sample's table has about 130,000 distinct CDR3 sequences. Sequences were obtained from naive CXCR3- CD8+ T cells from blood. The receptors come from a human donor in good health. Some clones in this sample may be carry-over from other donors' samples. Each CDR3 is given with its conserved first and last residue.

v_call: TRBV5-4
j_call: TRBJ2-3
cdr3_aa: CASSFRDPLTDTQYF

v_call: TRBV19
j_call: TRBJ2-3
cdr3_aa: CASGEGITDTQYF

v_call: TRBV6-6
j_call: TRBJ1-2
cdr3_aa: CASSGEVDGYTF

v_call: TRBV28
j_call: TRBJ2-2
cdr3_aa: CASSSDDGGGELFF

v_call: TRBV7-9
j_call: TRBJ2-1
cdr3_aa: CASSLALSRTNEQFF

v_call: TRBV4-2
j_call: TRBJ1-1
cdr3_aa: CASSQDPGDTEAFF

v_call: TRBV29-1
j_call: TRBJ2-2
cdr3_aa: CSVELAGGSTGELFF

v_call: TRBV2
j_call: TRBJ2-7
cdr3_aa: CASLTVASYEQYF

v_call: TRBV5-4
j_call: TRBJ2-3
cdr3_aa: CASSPGTSGLSTDTQYF

v_call: TRBV15
j_call: TRBJ1-5
cdr3_aa: CATSRVPGPYSNQPQHF

v_call: TRBV12-3/TRBV12-4
j_call: TRBJ1-2
cdr3_aa: CASSLLPTLQGYTF

v_call: TRBV7-8
j_call: TRBJ1-4
cdr3_aa: CASSLTWSNEKLFF

v_call: TRBV14
j_call: TRBJ2-7
cdr3_aa: CASSQVIVGSHEQYF

v_call: TRBV29-1
j_call: TRBJ2-3
cdr3_aa: CSGQKRTGADTQYF

v_call: TRBV5-1
j_call: TRBJ2-7
cdr3_aa: CASSLDNTNEQYF

v_call: TRBV4-3
j_call: TRBJ2-1
cdr3_aa: CASSQDSGVGNEQFF

v_call: TRBV7-9
j_call: TRBJ1-6
cdr3_aa: CASSQRDRDNSPLHF

v_call: TRBV10-3
j_call: TRBJ1-3
cdr3_aa: CATKDSSGNTIYF

v_call: TRBV23-1
j_call: TRBJ2-6
cdr3_aa: CASSQSRQGLYLRANVLTF

v_call: TRBV19
j_call: TRBJ2-7
cdr3_aa: CASSPRDRSYEQYF